This T cell receptor beta chain was profiled in a study of cytomegalovirus exposure and HLA in healthy donors. The PCR employed 60 Vbeta primers together with 13 Jbeta primers. This table comes from immunoSEQ multiplex PCR, and its TCRdb copy is limited to in-frame clones, with some not included. The sample records 77,000 or so clones, 75% being singletons. The V end lost 1 base, the J end lost 2 bases, and 9 bases lay between the germline ends. The CDR3 is made up of 14 amino acids. The V gene's germline CDR1 is SGHTA and CDR2 FQGNSA. The chain employs TRBV7-2 and TRBJ2-7; D not resolved. The receptor was derived from a woman between 35 and 50 years old in good health and CMV-seronegative. The sequenced sample consisted of PBMCs. The CDR3 is CASSLVVETYEQYF. CDR3 nucleotide sequence: TGTGCCAGCAGCTTAGTGGTAGAAACCTACGAGCAGTACTTC. The full variable domain, completed using reference TRBV7-2 and TRBJ2-7, is GAGVSQSPSNKVTEKGKDVELRCDPISGHTALYWYRQSLGQGLEFLIYFQGNSAPDKSGLPSDRFSAERTGGSVSTLTIQRTQQEDSAVYLCASSLVVETYEQYFGPGTRLTVT.